A single sample is the source of the 6 T cell receptor beta chains below, sequenced in a study of blood T cell repertoires in COVID-19. Generated by immunoSEQ multiplex PCR, the TCRdb table keeps only in-frame clones and is missing some. Found here are over 70,000 clones, more than 85% of them singletons; the top ten hold just over 2.5%. What was sequenced was peripheral blood. Source of these receptors: a man aged 50 to 59 with COVID-19, enrolled during active disease.

This clone was found once. DNA of the CDR3: TGTGCCAGCGCTCTTGCGGGCCAAGAGACCCAGTACTTC. Translating gives CASALAGQETQYF. This sequence joins TRBV7-9 and TRBJ2-5, with D perhaps TRBD2 (5 bases). With 8 bases removed from V and 1 base from J, the gap between germline ends came to 11 bases. Germline V gene data show CDR1 as SEHNR and CDR2 as FQNEAQ (reference sequence). This CDR3 is built from 13 residues.

The gene calls are TRBV4-3 and TRBJ2-7; 8 nucleotides line up with TRBD2. Germline lookup yields CDR1 LGHNA and CDR2 YSLEER. CDR3 length: 14 residues. The V segment lost 3 bases and the J segment 1 base; nucleotides outside the gene matches: 2. The CDR3 sequence: CASSQGTRSYEQYF. In DNA, the CDR3 is TGCGCCAGCAGCCAGGGGACTAGGTCCTACGAGCAGTACTTC.

The V gene is TRBV30, the J gene TRBJ2-1; TRBD1 matches at 7 bases. V gave up 2 bases and J gave up 5 bases; unmatched junction bases: 6. Per the germline V gene, CDR1 is GTSNPN and CDR2 is SVGIG (reference sequence). There are 14 residues in the CDR3. The CDR3 DNA reads TGTGCCTGGAGTCGGACAGGATTGGACAATGAGCAGTTCTTC. Protein product: CAWSRTGLDNEQFF.

This chain joins TRBV27 and TRBJ1-1, with TRBD1 as a possible D gene (5 bases). The CDR3 runs to 15 residues. Germline V gene sequence: CDR1 MNHEY, CDR2 SMNVEV (reference sequence). The V gene lost 0 bases and the J gene lost 3 bases, with 11 bases spanning the gap. CDR3 residues: CASSLSGVRDTEAFF. In DNA form, the CDR3 reads TGTGCCAGCAGTTTATCGGGTGTCAGGGACACTGAAGCTTTCTTT.

This clone was picked up one time. The CDR3 bases are TGTGCCAGTAGTCAGGGAGGTGGTGGCTACACCTTC. Encoded protein: CASSQGGGGYTF. The rearrangement joins TRBV19 to TRBJ1-2, with TRBD1 as a possible D gene (5 bases). Germline V lookup: CDR1 LNHDA, CDR2 SQIVND (reference sequence). There are 12 residues in the CDR3. V gave up 5 bases and J gave up 7 bases, with 11 bases separating them.

The chain uses TRBV11-2 and TRBJ2-7; D not certain. The V gene lost 1 base and the J gene lost 3 bases, with 10 bases spanning the gap. The CDR3 covers 14 residues. Germline CDR1 is SGHAT and CDR2 is FQNNGV. Written as DNA, the CDR3 is TGTGCCAGCAGCTTAGGACCGGAGAGCTACGAGCAGTACTTC. Its protein product is CASSLGPESYEQYF.